These 5 T cell receptor beta chains came from one sample sequenced in a study of T cell responses to AZD1222 COVID-19 vaccine (dated by TCRdb to the early 2020s). In the paper's terms, the time point label means: about 28 days (+/-7) after the second vaccine dose. To prepare the library, the immunoSEQ multiplex PCR assay was applied. Held by TCRdb, this immuneACCESS table contains in-frame sequences only and omits some clones. Under half of the omission traces to an unresolved V gene where checked; the cause of the rest is unknown. The sample profile shows 150,000 to 200,000 clones; less than 95% of them were found once. Clones ranked in the top ten supply about 6.5% of the sample. The starting material was peripheral blood, obtained 28 days after the second AZD1222 dose. These receptors all come from an adult who received the AZD1222 COVID-19 vaccine.

The chain joins TRBV19 to TRBJ1-5; D is possibly TRBD1 (5 bases). This CDR3 is built from 16 residues. CDR1 and CDR2 (germline): LNHDA, SQIVND (reference sequence). Deletions cut 5 bases from V and 6 bases from J, with 20 bases between. CDR3 DNA sequence: TGTGCCAGTAGTGAATCCCAAGGACGGGGCGGTCAGCCCCAGCATTTT. It codes for CASSESQGRGGQPQHF.

J is TRBJ2-3 and V is TRBV6-2 or TRBV6-3, with no clear D. V was pared by 2 bases and J by 0 bases, with 9 bases between. This CDR3 has 15 amino acids. Per the germline V gene, CDR1 is MNHEY and CDR2 is SVGEGT. CDR3 residues: CASSYGLVSTDTQYF. The CDR3 DNA reads TGTGCCAGCAGTTACGGGCTTGTAAGCACAGATACGCAGTATTTT.

The chain is built from TRBV28 and TRBJ1-3, with D unclear. There are 17 residues in the CDR3. Germline loops: CDR1 MDHEN, CDR2 SYDVKM. Trimming cost V 5 bases and J 0 bases, with 17 bases left between them. In DNA, the CDR3 is TGTGCCAGCAGTGCCACCCGGGCCCCCCTCTCTGGAAACACCATATATTTT. It specifies CASSATRAPLSGNTIYF.

This clone was counted only a few times. J is TRBJ2-3 and V is TRBV27; TRBD2 aligns across 10 bases. The CDR3 is made up of 20 amino acids. J lost 0 bases, V lost 2 bases, and 14 bases had no gene match. CDR1 and CDR2 from the germline V gene are MNHEY and SMNVEV (reference sequence). The CDR3 loop reads CASSLAGPLLAGYSTDTQYF. The CDR3, as DNA: TGTGCCAGCAGTTTAGCGGGCCCCCTACTAGCGGGATATAGCACAGATACGCAGTATTTT.

The chain combines TRBV28 with TRBJ2-6; 7 nucleotides agree with TRBD1. CDR1 MDHEN and CDR2 SYDVKM come from the germline V gene. Trimming removed 6 bases from V and 0 bases from J; junction bases left unmatched: 8. The CDR3 runs to 17 residues. This chain's CDR3 is CASRTGFSASGANVLTF. In DNA form, the CDR3 reads TGTGCCAGCAGGACAGGGTTTAGCGCCTCTGGGGCCAACGTCCTGACTTTC.